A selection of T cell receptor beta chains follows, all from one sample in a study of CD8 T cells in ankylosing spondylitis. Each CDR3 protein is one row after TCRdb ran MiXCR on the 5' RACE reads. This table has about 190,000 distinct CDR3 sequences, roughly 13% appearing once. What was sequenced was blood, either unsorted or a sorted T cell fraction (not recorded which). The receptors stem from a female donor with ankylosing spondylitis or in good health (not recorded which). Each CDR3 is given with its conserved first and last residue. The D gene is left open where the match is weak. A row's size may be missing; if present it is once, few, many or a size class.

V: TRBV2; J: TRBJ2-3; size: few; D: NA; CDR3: CASSAGRSTDTQYF; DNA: TGTGCCAGCAGCGCGGGGAGGAGCACAGATACGCAGTATTTT
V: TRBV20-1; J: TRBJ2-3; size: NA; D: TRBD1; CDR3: CSAPGGTGGRDTQYF; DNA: TGCAGTGCCCCAGGAGGAACAGGGGGTAGAGATACGCAGTATTTT
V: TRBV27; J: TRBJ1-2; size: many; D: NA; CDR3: CASSFSGYGYTF; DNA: TGTGCCAGCAGTTTTTCAGGCTATGGCTACACCTTC
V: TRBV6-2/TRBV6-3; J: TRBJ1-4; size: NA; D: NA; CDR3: CASSYVSDNEKLFF; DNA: TGTGCCAGCAGTTACGTCTCGGATAATGAAAAACTGTTTTTT
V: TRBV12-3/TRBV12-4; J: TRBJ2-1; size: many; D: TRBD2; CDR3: CASRGTSGLNEQFF; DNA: TGTGCCAGCAGGGGGACTAGCGGGCTCAATGAGCAGTTCTTC
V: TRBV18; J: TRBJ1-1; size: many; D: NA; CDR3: CASSPTGGTEAFF; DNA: TGTGCCAGCTCACCGACAGGAGGCACTGAAGCTTTCTTT
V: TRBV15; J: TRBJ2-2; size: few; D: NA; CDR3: CATSRDRQAGELFF; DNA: TGTGCCACCAGCAGAGATAGGCAGGCTGGGGAGCTGTTTTTT
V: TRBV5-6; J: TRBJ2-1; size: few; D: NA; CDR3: CASSLGGVDEQFF; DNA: TGTGCCAGCAGCCTCGGTGGGGTGGATGAGCAGTTCTTC
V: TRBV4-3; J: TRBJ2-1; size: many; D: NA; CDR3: CASSQDGASWARGEQFF; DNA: TGCGCCAGCAGCCAAGATGGGGCTAGCTGGGCACGAGGTGAGCAGTTCTTC
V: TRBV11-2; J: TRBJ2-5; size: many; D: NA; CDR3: CASSLLSAETQYF; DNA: TGTGCCAGCAGCTTATTGAGTGCGGAGACCCAGTACTTC
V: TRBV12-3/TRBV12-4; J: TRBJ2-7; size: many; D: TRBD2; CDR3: CASSLVGGSSGVYGEQYF; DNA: TGTGCCAGCAGTTTAGTCGGGGGATCTAGCGGAGTGTATGGCGAGCAGTACTTC
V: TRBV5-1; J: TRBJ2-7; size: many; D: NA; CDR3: CASSFFGGNTYEQYF; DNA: TGCGCCAGCAGCTTCTTCGGGGGCAATACCTACGAGCAGTACTTC
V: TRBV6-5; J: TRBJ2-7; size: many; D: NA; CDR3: CASSSLVGSYEQYF; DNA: TGTGCCAGCAGTTCGCTCGTCGGGAGTTACGAGCAGTACTTC
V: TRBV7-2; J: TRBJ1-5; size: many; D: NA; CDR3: CASSSDGDQPQHF; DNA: TGTGCCAGCAGCTCGGATGGGGATCAGCCCCAGCATTTT
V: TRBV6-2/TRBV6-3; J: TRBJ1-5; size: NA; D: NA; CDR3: CASSYGRGRQPQHF; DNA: TGTGCCAGCAGTTACGGGAGGGGGAGGCAGCCCCAGCATTTT
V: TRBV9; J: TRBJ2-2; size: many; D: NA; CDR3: CASSVARANTGELFF; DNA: TGTGCCAGCAGCGTAGCTCGCGCGAACACCGGGGAGCTGTTTTTT
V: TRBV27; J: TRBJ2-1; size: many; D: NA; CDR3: CASSTAFPTYNEQFF; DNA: TGTGCCAGCAGTACAGCCTTCCCCACCTACAATGAGCAGTTCTTC
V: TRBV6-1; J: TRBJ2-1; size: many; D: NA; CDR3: CASSSNLPSYNEQFF; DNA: TGTGCCAGCAGTAGTAACCTTCCGTCCTACAATGAGCAGTTCTTC
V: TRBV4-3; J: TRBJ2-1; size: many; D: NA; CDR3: CASSQELGGNNEQFF; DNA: TGCGCCAGCAGCCAAGAGCTTGGGGGTAACAATGAGCAGTTCTTC
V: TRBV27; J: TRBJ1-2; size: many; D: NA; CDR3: CASSLSVGSYGYTF; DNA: TGTGCCAGCAGTTTATCCGTGGGGAGCTATGGCTACACCTTC
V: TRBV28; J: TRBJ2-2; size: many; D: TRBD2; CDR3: CATILAGPSGELFF; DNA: TGTGCCACCATCTTAGCGGGCCCCTCCGGGGAGCTGTTTTTT
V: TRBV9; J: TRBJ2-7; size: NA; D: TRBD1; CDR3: CASTVGQELYEQYF; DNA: TGTGCCAGCACTGTGGGACAGGAGCTCTACGAGCAGTACTTC
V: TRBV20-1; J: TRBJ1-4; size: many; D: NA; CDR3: CSARVMLAANEKLFF; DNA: TGCAGTGCTAGAGTAATGTTGGCAGCAAATGAAAAACTGTTTTTT
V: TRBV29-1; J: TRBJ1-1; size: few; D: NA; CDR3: CSVDDRDRLMGAFF; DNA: TGCAGCGTTGATGACCGGGACCGACTAATGGGGGCTTTCTTT
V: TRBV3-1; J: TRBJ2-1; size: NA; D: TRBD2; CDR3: CASSPRTSGRMVYNEQFF; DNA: TGTGCCAGCAGCCCGAGGACTAGCGGGAGAATGGTCTACAATGAGCAGTTCTTC